Below, 4 T cell receptor beta chains from the same sample are listed, as sequenced in a study of blood T cell repertoires in COVID-19. Profiling relied on immunoSEQ multiplex PCR, and the TCRdb table lists in-frame clones only, not all of them. The sample consists of roughly 180,000 clones, roughly 79% of them appearing once. Source material: peripheral blood. The receptor source for this set is a woman aged 35 to 49 with COVID-19, enrolled during active disease.

V and J are TRBV21-1 and TRBJ1-1. TRBV21-1 is a pseudogene segment. The CDR3 has 20 residues. CDR3 sequence: CASSTVLSPAASLMNTEAFF. The DNA of the CDR3 is TGTGCCAGCAGCACAGTCCTTAGCCCGGCCGCATCCCTTATGAACACTGAAGCTTTCTTT.

DNA for the CDR3: TGTGCCAGCAGCTCACAGGGGAGTAATTCACCCCTCCACTTT. It specifies CASSSQGSNSPLHF. The chain recombines TRBV7-3 with TRBJ1-6, with 7 bases identical to TRBD1. The CDR3 sequence is 14 residues long. The germline CDR1 and CDR2 sequences are SGHTA and FQGTGA. The ends lost 4 bases at V and 6 bases at J; junction bases unmatched: 3.

Of note for this clone: A much larger clone differs from this one at a single base, so this may be a read error. This chain joins TRBV6-6 and TRBJ1-5, with 8 bases aligning to TRBD1. CDR3 length: 15 residues. Germline values: CDR1 MNHNY, CDR2 SVGAGI (reference sequence). V lost 6 bases to trimming and J lost 1 base; unmatched junction nucleotides: 5. CDR3 region: CASSPWTGSNQPQHF. The DNA of the CDR3 is TGTGCCAGCAGCCCCTGGACAGGGAGCAATCAGCCCCAGCATTTT.

The V call is TRBV29-1, the J call TRBJ2-2; weak D call: TRBD2 (6 bases). V lost 2 bases and J 0 bases, leaving 7 bases between the germline ends. Germline V lookup: CDR1 SQVTM, CDR2 ANQGSEA. The CDR3 sequence is 14 residues long. The CDR3 DNA reads as TGCAGCGTTGAACCGGGAGCGAACACCGGGGAGCTGTTTTTT. It yields the protein CSVEPGANTGELFF.